The rows below give T cell receptor beta chains drawn from one sample of a study of blood T cell repertoires in COVID-19. Assay: immunoSEQ multiplex PCR; the TCRdb copy retains only in-frame clones and omits some. The sample contains roughly 250,000 clones, roughly 84% of which appear only once. Sequenced input: peripheral blood. The receptor source for this set is a woman aged 40 to 50 with active or convalescent COVID-19. Each CDR3 is given with its conserved first and last residue. Fields, in order: D gene, V gene, J gene, clone size, CDR3 protein, CDR3 DNA. The D gene is left open where the match is weak. Clone size is stated in some rows and not others, as once, few, many or a class when expanded.

d_gene: NA
v_gene: TRBV5-5
j_gene: TRBJ1-1
abundance: NA
CDR3aa: CASSLTATEAFF
CDR3nt: TGTGCCAGCAGCCTGACAGCCACTGAAGCTTTCTTT

d_gene: TRBD1
v_gene: TRBV10-3
j_gene: TRBJ2-7
abundance: NA
CDR3aa: CAISDRGKKNYEQYF
CDR3nt: TGTGCCATCAGTGACAGGGGGAAGAAAAACTACGAGCAGTACTTC

d_gene: TRBD1
v_gene: TRBV28
j_gene: TRBJ1-6
abundance: NA
CDR3aa: CASRTRTGGGNSPLHF
CDR3nt: TGTGCCAGCAGGACCCGGACAGGGGGCGGTAATTCACCCCTCCACTTT

d_gene: NA
v_gene: TRBV28
j_gene: TRBJ1-2
abundance: NA
CDR3aa: CASSFGGDYGYTF
CDR3nt: TGTGCCAGCAGTTTCGGGGGGGACTATGGCTACACCTTC

d_gene: NA
v_gene: TRBV7-9
j_gene: TRBJ1-2
abundance: NA
CDR3aa: CASSLSGTPNNYGYTF
CDR3nt: TGTGCCAGCAGCCTTAGCGGGACACCGAATAACTATGGCTACACCTTC

d_gene: NA
v_gene: TRBV30
j_gene: TRBJ1-6
abundance: NA
CDR3aa: CAWSVGVGTYNSPLHF
CDR3nt: TGTGCCTGGAGTGTAGGGGTAGGGACCTATAATTCACCCCTCCACTTT

d_gene: TRBD2
v_gene: TRBV2
j_gene: TRBJ2-7
abundance: few
CDR3aa: CASSDPSGGLAYEQYF
CDR3nt: TGTGCCAGCAGTGACCCTAGCGGGGGCCTTGCCTACGAGCAGTACTTC

d_gene: NA
v_gene: TRBV9
j_gene: TRBJ2-3
abundance: NA
CDR3aa: CASSVQGHSTDTQYF
CDR3nt: TGTGCCAGCAGCGTACAGGGACATAGCACAGATACGCAGTATTTT

d_gene: TRBD2
v_gene: TRBV10-3
j_gene: TRBJ2-3
abundance: NA
CDR3aa: CAIRNASGGALGYF
CDR3nt: TGTGCCATCAGGAACGCTAGCGGGGGGGCCCTCGGGTATTTT

d_gene: NA
v_gene: TRBV28
j_gene: TRBJ1-1
abundance: NA
CDR3aa: CASSLSRNTEAFF
CDR3nt: TGTGCCAGCAGTTTATCCCGGAACACTGAAGCTTTCTTT

d_gene: TRBD2
v_gene: TRBV5-4
j_gene: TRBJ2-2
abundance: NA
CDR3aa: CASSPAGLAGGLRDGELFF
CDR3nt: TGTGCCAGCAGCCCGGCTGGACTAGCGGGGGGGTTAAGGGACGGGGAGCTGTTTTTT

d_gene: TRBD1
v_gene: TRBV11-3
j_gene: TRBJ2-1
abundance: NA
CDR3aa: CASSLDFSRTGGREQFF
CDR3nt: TGTGCCAGCAGCTTAGATTTCTCGCGGACAGGGGGACGTGAGCAGTTCTTC

d_gene: TRBD2
v_gene: TRBV5-1
j_gene: TRBJ2-3
abundance: NA
CDR3aa: CASSLGPRGGGTDTQYF
CDR3nt: TGCGCCAGCAGCTTGGGGCCCCGCGGGGGAGGAACAGATACGCAGTATTTT

d_gene: TRBD1
v_gene: TRBV5-5
j_gene: TRBJ2-1
abundance: NA
CDR3aa: CASSRGQGYNEQFF
CDR3nt: TGTGCCAGCAGTAGGGGACAGGGATACAATGAGCAGTTCTTC

d_gene: NA
v_gene: TRBV7-9
j_gene: TRBJ1-4
abundance: NA
CDR3aa: CASSFTGNEKLFF
CDR3nt: TGTGCCAGCAGCTTTACAGGGAATGAAAAACTGTTTTTT

d_gene: NA
v_gene: TRBV3-1/TRBV3-2
j_gene: TRBJ1-6
abundance: NA
CDR3aa: CASSQVLLSSYNSPLHF
CDR3nt: TGTGCCAGCAGCCAAGTGCTACTGAGCTCCTATAATTCACCCCTCCACTTT

d_gene: NA
v_gene: TRBV19
j_gene: TRBJ1-1
abundance: NA
CDR3aa: CASSVGANTEAFF
CDR3nt: TGTGCCAGTAGTGTTGGGGCAAACACTGAAGCTTTCTTT

d_gene: TRBD1
v_gene: TRBV27
j_gene: TRBJ1-5
abundance: once
CDR3aa: CASSLLAQGARNQPQHF
CDR3nt: TGTGCCAGCAGTTTACTTGCCCAGGGGGCGCGCAATCAGCCCCAGCATTTT

d_gene: TRBD1
v_gene: TRBV7-9
j_gene: TRBJ1-3
abundance: NA
CDR3aa: CASSRGQDGNTIYF
CDR3nt: TGTGCCAGCAGCCGAGGACAGGACGGAAACACCATATATTTT

d_gene: NA
v_gene: TRBV6-2/TRBV6-3
j_gene: TRBJ1-1
abundance: few
CDR3aa: CASSYSYREGTEAFF
CDR3nt: TGTGCCAGCAGTTACTCATACAGGGAGGGGACTGAAGCTTTCTTT

d_gene: NA
v_gene: TRBV28
j_gene: TRBJ1-5
abundance: NA
CDR3aa: CASSLLSGWQPQHF
CDR3nt: TGTGCCAGCAGTTTATTGTCAGGCTGGCAGCCCCAGCATTTT

d_gene: NA
v_gene: TRBV7-7
j_gene: TRBJ2-5
abundance: few
CDR3aa: CASSPALSGETQYF
CDR3nt: TGTGCTAGCAGCCCCGCCCTAAGCGGAGAGACCCAGTACTTC

d_gene: TRBD2
v_gene: TRBV6-2/TRBV6-3
j_gene: TRBJ2-1
abundance: once
CDR3aa: CASSYSESGGIYNEQFF
CDR3nt: TGTGCCAGCAGTTACTCGGAAAGCGGGGGGATCTACAATGAGCAGTTCTTC

d_gene: NA
v_gene: TRBV4-1
j_gene: TRBJ2-1
abundance: NA
CDR3aa: CASRPGGGGVSEQFF
CDR3nt: TGCGCCAGCAGACCAGGGGGCGGGGGGGTGAGTGAGCAGTTCTTC

d_gene: NA
v_gene: TRBV2
j_gene: TRBJ2-7
abundance: once
CDR3aa: CASSDILDQPYEQYF
CDR3nt: TGTGCCAGCAGTGACATACTAGATCAACCCTACGAGCAGTACTTC

d_gene: NA
v_gene: TRBV10-3
j_gene: TRBJ1-5
abundance: NA
CDR3aa: CAISDGQGYQPQHF
CDR3nt: TGTGCCATCAGTGATGGTCAGGGTTATCAGCCCCAGCATTTT

d_gene: NA
v_gene: TRBV11-2
j_gene: TRBJ1-4
abundance: NA
CDR3aa: CASSLGGTSNEKLFF
CDR3nt: TGTGCCAGCAGCTTAGGCGGGACCTCTAATGAAAAACTGTTTTTT